The entry that follows covers one T cell receptor (beta chain) sequence. Its specificity is not known. This specimen belongs to a study of long-term antiretroviral therapy in people with HIV. immunoSEQ v3.0 was run at survey level. Assay used: immunoSEQ multiplex PCR; TCRdb lists only in-frame clones, some missing. The table has approximately 29,000 clones, roughly 90% seen once; the top ten hold 4.1%. The study, taken as a whole, reports: With ART, diversity went up but was still lower than in transplant donor controls.

Germline V CDR1 and CDR2: SGDLS, YYNGEE. The ends lost 0 bases at V and 3 bases at J; junction bases unmatched: 5. The CDR3 totals 15 residues. J is TRBJ2-7 and V is TRBV9; TRBD1 agrees at 8 bases. The sequence was obtained from a woman between 18 and 30 years old with HIV. Sequenced material: unsorted PBMCs, taken 0.5 years after starting antiretroviral therapy. DNA of the CDR3: TGTGCCAGCAGCGTAGGTGGGACAGGATACTACGAGCAGTACTTC. Its protein product is CASSVGGTGYYEQYF.